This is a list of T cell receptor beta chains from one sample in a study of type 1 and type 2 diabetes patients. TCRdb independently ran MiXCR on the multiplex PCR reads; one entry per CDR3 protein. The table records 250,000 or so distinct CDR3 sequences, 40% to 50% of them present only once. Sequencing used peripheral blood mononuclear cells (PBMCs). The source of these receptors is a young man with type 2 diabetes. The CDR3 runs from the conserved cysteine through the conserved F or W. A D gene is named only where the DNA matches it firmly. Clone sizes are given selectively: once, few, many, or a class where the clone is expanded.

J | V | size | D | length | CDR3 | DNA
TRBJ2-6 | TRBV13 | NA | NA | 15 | CASSLGATGASVLTF | TGTGCCAGCAGCTTGGGGGCGACTGGGGCCAGCGTCCTGACTTTC
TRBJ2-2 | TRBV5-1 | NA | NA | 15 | CASSLGAGNTGELFF | TGCGCCAGCAGCTTGGGGGCAGGGAACACCGGGGAGCTGTTTTTT
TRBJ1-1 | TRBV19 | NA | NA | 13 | CASSGGWRTEAFF | TGTGCCAGTAGTGGAGGATGGAGGACTGAAGCTTTCTTT
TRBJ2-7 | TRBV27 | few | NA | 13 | CASSFTDTYEQYF | TGTGCCAGCAGTTTCACTGATACCTACGAGCAGTACTTC
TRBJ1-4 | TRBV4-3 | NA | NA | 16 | CASSHRGDSNNEKLFF | TGCGCCAGCAGCCACCGAGGAGACTCTAATAATGAAAAACTGTTTTTT
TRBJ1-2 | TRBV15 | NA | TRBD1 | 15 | CATSEAWDRGTGYTF | TGTGCTACCAGCGAGGCCTGGGACAGGGGCACTGGCTACACCTTC
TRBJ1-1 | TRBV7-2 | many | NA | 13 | CASSSRMNTEAFF | TGTGCCAGCAGTTCACGGATGAACACTGAAGCTTTCTTT
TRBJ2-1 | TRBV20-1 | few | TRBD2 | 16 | CSAPELAGPVFNEQFF | TGCAGTGCCCCTGAACTAGCGGGTCCTGTCTTTAATGAGCAGTTCTTC
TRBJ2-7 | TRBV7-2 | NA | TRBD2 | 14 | CASSRTSGDYEQYF | TGTGCCAGCAGCCGGACTAGCGGTGATTACGAGCAGTACTTC
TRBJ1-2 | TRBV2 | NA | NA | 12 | CASRQTDDGYTF | TGTGCCAGCAGGCAGACAGACGATGGCTACACCTTC
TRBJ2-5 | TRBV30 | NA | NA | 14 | CAWSKGVGQETQYF | TGTGCCTGGAGCAAAGGGGTAGGGCAAGAGACCCAGTACTTC
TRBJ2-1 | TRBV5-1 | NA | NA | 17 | CASSLFPSGRKNNEQFF | TGCGCCAGCAGCTTGTTCCCCAGCGGGCGGAAGAACAATGAGCAGTTCTTC
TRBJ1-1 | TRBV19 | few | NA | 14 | CASSIQGMNTEAFF | TGTGCCAGTAGTATCCAGGGCATGAACACTGAAGCTTTCTTT
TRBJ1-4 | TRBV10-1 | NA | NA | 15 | CASSESAGNNEKLFF | TGCGCCAGCAGTGAGTCTGCAGGGAACAATGAAAAACTGTTTTTT
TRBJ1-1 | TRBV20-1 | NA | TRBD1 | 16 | CSALPGQGVWNTEAFF | TGCAGTGCTTTGCCAGGACAGGGGGTTTGGAACACTGAAGCTTTCTTT
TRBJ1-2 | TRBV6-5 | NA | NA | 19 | CASSQVRTDRTSPFYGYTF | TGTGCCAGCAGTCAAGTAAGGACAGATCGGACCTCTCCCTTCTATGGCTACACCTTC